Given below is one TCR beta chain in context. The sample originates from a study of cytomegalovirus exposure and HLA in healthy donors. CDR3 size: 16 residues. The V and J ends lost 2 bases and 0 bases respectively, with 9 bases between them. CDR1 and CDR2 from the germline V gene are SGHKS and YYEKEE (reference sequence). Healthy individuals who donated bone marrow served as the donors. The PCR ran on 60 Vbeta and 13 Jbeta primers. Libraries were prepared by immunoSEQ multiplex PCR; TCRdb keeps only in-frame clonotypes and omits some of them. The top ten hold 2% to 2.5% of the sample, which has roughly 55,000 clones, about 81% seen once.

The gene calls are TRBV5-5 and TRBJ2-6; D is ambiguous. This TCR came from a boy between 10 and 17 years old in good health and CMV-seropositive. The material sequenced was PBMCs. The CDR3 coding sequence is TGTGCCAGCAGCTTCCCACATCACTCTGGGGCCAACGTCCTGACTTTC. Translation gives CASSFPHHSGANVLTF.